The source of this T cell receptor beta chain is a study of T cells in Graves' hyperthyroidism and ophthalmopathy. Whole-study findings and limits: The blood repertoire included most of the expanded thyroid clonotypes above 0.001.

Amplification of TCR beta CDR3 regions was performed using RNA transcripts as template. First-round RT-PCR targeting the TCR CDR3 was performed with the HTBI primer set. TCRdb re-analysed the multiplex PCR reads in MiXCR, keeping a single row per CDR3 protein. The sample carries more than 500,000 distinct CDR3 sequences, around 16% recorded once. The CDR3 has 14 residues. V was trimmed by 2 bases and J by 3 bases, leaving 11 bases between them. Per the germline V gene, CDR1 is MNHEY and CDR2 is SMNVEV (reference sequence). Regarding this clonotype: The target antigen is unknown.

The sequenced sample consisted of blood. The chain combines TRBV27 with TRBJ2-7; D assignment may be TRBD1 or TRBD2 (5 bases each). The sequence came from a woman aged 25 to 39 with Graves' ophthalmopathy. The CDR3 region has the DNA TGTGCCAGCAGTTTACAGGGACCGGTCTACGAGCAGTACTTC. As protein: CASSLQGPVYEQYF.